The 2 T cell receptor beta chains below all came from one sample that was sequenced in a study of T cell changes during pregnancy in multiple sclerosis. Sequencing was performed with immunoSEQ multiplex PCR; in TCRdb, only in-frame clones are kept and a portion is missing. The top ten hold approximately 3.7% of the sample, which has around 100,000 clones, just over 90% seen once. This sample comprised peripheral blood, obtained after pregnancy. The receptors come from a female donor with multiple sclerosis, enrolled in a pregnancy study.

The chain joins TRBV5-6 to TRBJ1-6, with D possibly matching TRBD1 (6 bases). This CDR3 is 14 amino acids long. V was trimmed by 4 bases and J by 7 bases, leaving 12 bases between them. Germline V gives CDR1 SGHDT, CDR2 YYEEEE. The CDR3 nucleotides read TGTGCCAGCAGCGTACAGGGTGGCAATTCACCCCTCCACTTT. Translating it yields CASSVQGGNSPLHF. The entire variable domain, with the rest obtained from reference TRBV5-6 and TRBJ1-6, is as follows: DAGVTQSPTHLIKTRGQQVTLRCSPKSGHDTVSWYQQALGQGPQFIFQYYEEEERQRGNFPDRFSGHQFPNYSSELNVNALLLGDSALYLCASSVQGGNSPLHFGNGTRLTVT.

The rearrangement uses TRBV2 and TRBJ1-1; possibly TRBD1 for D (6 bases). The CDR3 is 12 residues long. Germline V gene lookup returns CDR1 SNHLY and CDR2 FYNNEI. V lost 10 bases to trimming and J lost 5 bases, with 14 bases between them. CDR3 in amino acids: CATDTGQTEAFF. In DNA form, the CDR3 reads TGTGCCACCGATACAGGGCAGACTGAAGCTTTCTTT.